These T cell receptor beta chains were read from a single sample in a study of CD8+CD57+ T cells in acquired aplastic anemia. One entry per CDR3 protein results from TCRdb running MiXCR on the reads. The data hold approximately 170,000 distinct CDR3 sequences, with roughly 63% observed a single time. Sequenced input: sorted CD4+, CD8+, or CD8+CD57+ T cells (not recorded which) from PBMCs. These receptors all come from a human donor in good health. Each CDR3 is given with its conserved first and last residue. Each record gives: J gene, V gene, CDR3 protein.

j_gene: TRBJ1-1
v_gene: TRBV10-1
CDR3aa: CASLAEGGRGTEAFF

j_gene: TRBJ2-7
v_gene: TRBV28
CDR3aa: CASSRSREIGEQYF

j_gene: TRBJ1-1
v_gene: TRBV10-3
CDR3aa: CAILRQGNTEAFF

j_gene: TRBJ2-5
v_gene: TRBV2
CDR3aa: CASSYGRDQETQYF

j_gene: TRBJ2-5
v_gene: TRBV11-2
CDR3aa: CASSLDLQGVSYETQYF

j_gene: TRBJ2-5
v_gene: TRBV7-9
CDR3aa: CASSLGGGAQETQYF

j_gene: TRBJ2-3
v_gene: TRBV7-6
CDR3aa: CASSLKTTGADTQYF

j_gene: TRBJ1-6
v_gene: TRBV20-1
CDR3aa: CSASRQAMDSPLHF

j_gene: TRBJ1-5
v_gene: TRBV24-1
CDR3aa: CATSGEGFNQPQHF

j_gene: TRBJ2-1
v_gene: TRBV12-3/TRBV12-4
CDR3aa: CASSSTGSSYSEQFF

j_gene: TRBJ2-6
v_gene: TRBV7-9
CDR3aa: CASRDRSSGANVLTF

j_gene: TRBJ1-5
v_gene: TRBV7-9
CDR3aa: CASSRQGNQPQHF

j_gene: TRBJ2-3
v_gene: TRBV7-8
CDR3aa: CASSSAGRAQYF

j_gene: TRBJ2-7
v_gene: TRBV10-1
CDR3aa: CASRDLQGAYEQYF

j_gene: TRBJ2-3
v_gene: TRBV15
CDR3aa: CATSRERTVRAGVASDTDTQYF

j_gene: TRBJ1-2
v_gene: TRBV20-1
CDR3aa: CSASPGGGGYTF

j_gene: TRBJ2-2
v_gene: TRBV6-2/TRBV6-3
CDR3aa: CASSGQTWGTGELFF

j_gene: TRBJ2-2
v_gene: TRBV5-1
CDR3aa: CASSTPPGQSNTGELFF

j_gene: TRBJ2-1
v_gene: TRBV14
CDR3aa: CASSQGVSSYNEQFF

j_gene: TRBJ1-5
v_gene: TRBV7-9
CDR3aa: CASSSLGGAQPQHF

j_gene: TRBJ2-5
v_gene: TRBV27
CDR3aa: CASSHSGNQETQYF

j_gene: TRBJ2-5
v_gene: TRBV12-3/TRBV12-4
CDR3aa: CASSSGGETQYF

j_gene: TRBJ1-3
v_gene: TRBV10-3
CDR3aa: CAIRTGALISGNTIYF